The entry below gives a single T cell receptor beta chain sequence along with its context. What it binds is not known. cDNA reverse transcribed from extracted RNA served as the sequencing template. The table came from immunoSEQ multiplex PCR; TCRdb's copy has only in-frame clones and leaves some out. This sample carries 110,000 to 150,000 clones, under 60% of them seen once, and the ten largest clones take 5% to 7.5%. The germline CDR1 and CDR2 sequences are SGHDT and YYEEEE. With 5 bases removed from V and 1 base from J, the gap between germline ends came to 27 bases. There are 19 residues in the CDR3. This entry is derived from a study of CD8+ T cells in alopecia areata. Findings and caveats of the study: Patients showed less clear TCR sequence sharing than mice, possibly partly because of HLA diversity.

The source material was CD4+ T cells sorted from blood, sampled at week 0. This sequence originates from a human donor with alopecia areata. The chain carries TRBV5-6 and TRBJ1-1; D is perhaps TRBD1 (6 bases). The CDR3 reads CASREDFVHQTGRNTEAFF. The CDR3 nucleotides read TGTGCCAGCAGGGAAGACTTCGTCCACCAGACAGGTCGGAACACTGAAGCTTTCTTT.